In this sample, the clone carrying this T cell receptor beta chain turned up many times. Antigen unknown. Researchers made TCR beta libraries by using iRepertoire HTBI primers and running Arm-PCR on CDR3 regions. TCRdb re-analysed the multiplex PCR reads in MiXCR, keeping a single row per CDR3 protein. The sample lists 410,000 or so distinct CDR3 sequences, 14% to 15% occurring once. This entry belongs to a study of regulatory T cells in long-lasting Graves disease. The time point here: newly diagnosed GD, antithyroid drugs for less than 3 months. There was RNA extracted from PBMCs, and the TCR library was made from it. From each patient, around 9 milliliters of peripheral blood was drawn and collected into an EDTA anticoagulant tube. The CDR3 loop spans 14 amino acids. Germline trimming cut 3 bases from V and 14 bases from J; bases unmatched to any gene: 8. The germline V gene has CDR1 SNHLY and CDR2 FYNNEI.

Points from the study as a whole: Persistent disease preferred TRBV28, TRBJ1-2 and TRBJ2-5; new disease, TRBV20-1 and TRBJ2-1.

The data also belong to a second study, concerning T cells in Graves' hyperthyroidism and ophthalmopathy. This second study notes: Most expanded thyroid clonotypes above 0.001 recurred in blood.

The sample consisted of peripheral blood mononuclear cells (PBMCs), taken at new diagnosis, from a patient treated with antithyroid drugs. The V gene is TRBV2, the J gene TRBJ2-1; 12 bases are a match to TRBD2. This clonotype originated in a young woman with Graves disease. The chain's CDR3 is CASSEASGGVREFF. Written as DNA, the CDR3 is TGTGCCAGCAGTGAGGCTAGCGGGGGGGTCCGTGAGTTCTTC.